This T cell receptor beta chain was sequenced during a study of T cell repertoires in cytomegalovirus infection. Study-wide context: The authors used CMV epitopes that were HLA-C-restricted (recently identified) and HLA-B-restricted (well studied). Whole-study findings and limits: Adding up the frequency of public TCR beta families identified people who carried CMV plus the relevant HLA.

TCRdb passed the reads through MiXCR, listing each CDR3 protein once. The data show a few hundred thousand distinct CDR3 sequences, 29% seen once. This clonotype was observed at least ten times. What it binds is not known. The ends were cut back, 7 bases at V and 0 bases at J, with 7 bases in the middle. The germline CDR1 and CDR2 sequences are SGHTA and FQGNSA. The CDR3 runs 13 residues. The material was cultured PBMCs, obtained from culture after CMV antigen stimulation. This clonotype was sampled from a human donor in good health (CMV status not recorded). Some clones in this sample may be carry-over from other donors' samples. This chain uses TRBV7-2 with TRBJ1-5; D remains ambiguous. The CDR3 sequence: CASTDNSNQPQHF. CDR3 DNA: TGTGCCAGCACAGACAATAGCAATCAGCCCCAGCATTTT.